This T cell receptor beta chain emerged from a study of human T cells and chemical hapten exposure. The CDR3 sequence is 15 residues long. Germline V gene lookup returns CDR1 KGHSH and CDR2 LQKENI. Trimming took off 4 bases at V and 1 base at J, with 13 bases between the two ends. One entry per CDR3 protein, called by TCRdb with MiXCR from the RACE reads. The table has around 71,000 distinct CDR3 sequences, 9.8% seen once. Time point in this sample: patch test 1, 2 weeks after DPC sensitization. As to treatment: therapeutic diphenylcyclopropenone sensitization with weekly scalp DPC. This clonotype was detected a few times.

The chain employs TRBV18 and TRBJ1-1; no firm D call. The receptor was derived from a woman in her forties with alopecia areata. Some clones in this sample may be carry-over from other donors' samples. Sequenced material: whole blood, taken in connection with sensitization to the hapten diphenylcyclopropenone (DPC). This CDR3 is CASSLFGETNTEAFF. Written as DNA, the CDR3 is TGTGCCAGCTCACTTTTCGGGGAGACGAACACTGAAGCTTTCTTT. Looking up the rest from reference TRBV18 and TRBJ1-1 gives the full variable domain: NAGVMQNPRHLVRRRGQEARLRCSPMKGHSHVYWYRQLPEEGLKFMVYLQKENIIDESGMPKERFSAEFPKEGPSILRIQQVVRGDSAAYFCASSLFGETNTEAFFGQGTRLTVV.